The rows below give T cell receptor beta chains drawn from one sample of a study of beta chain features in type 1 diabetes. Sequencing used immunoSEQ multiplex PCR; TCRdb keeps in-frame clones, though not all of them. Here the sample spans over 40,000 clones, about 51% being singletons. The sequenced sample consisted of Tregs from blood. The receptors originated from a woman aged 18-29 years in good health. CDR3s include the opening cysteine and the closing phenylalanine or tryptophan. D genes are given only for firm matches. Not every row has a clone size; where given, it reads once, few, many or a size class.

j_call d_call clone_size v_call cdr3_nt cdr3_aa
TRBJ2-1 NA few TRBV7-3 TGTGCCAGCAGCCGGGGTAGCGGAAACAATGAGCAGTTCTTC CASSRGSGNNEQFF
TRBJ1-2 NA few TRBV6-1 TGTGCCAGCCGGACAACTCAGGGAACCGGCTACACCTTC CASRTTQGTGYTF
TRBJ2-3 TRBD2 once TRBV7-2 TGTGCCAGCACGTTTCGGGGACTAGCGGGAGACAGAAACACAGATACGCAGTATTTT CASTFRGLAGDRNTDTQYF
TRBJ1-5 NA NA TRBV28 TGTGCCAGCAGTTTAATGTGGGGAGGGGGCAATCAGCCCCAGCATTTT CASSLMWGGGNQPQHF
TRBJ1-1 NA NA TRBV7-3 TGTGCCAGCAGCTCCACAGGGTTGAACACTGAAGCTTTCTTT CASSSTGLNTEAFF
TRBJ2-7 NA NA TRBV7-9 TGTGCCAGCAGCTTAGTGGCTGGTACCTACGAGCAGTACTTC CASSLVAGTYEQYF
TRBJ1-5 NA few TRBV28 TGTGCCAGCACTATGACAGGTTCACAAGGAGGTCAGCCCCAGCATTTT CASTMTGSQGGQPQHF
TRBJ2-3 TRBD2 few TRBV6-6 TGTGCCAGCAGTGCCCGACTAGCGGGAAGCACAGATACGCAGTATTTT CASSARLAGSTDTQYF
TRBJ1-5 TRBD1 NA TRBV6-1 TGTGCCAGCGACGACAGGGGGCTAGATCAGCCCCAGCATTTT CASDDRGLDQPQHF
TRBJ2-7 NA NA TRBV13 TGTGCCAGCAGCTTAGGATTTTGGGGTAGCGGCACCTACGAGCAGTACTTC CASSLGFWGSGTYEQYF
TRBJ2-7 NA NA TRBV10-3 TGTGCCATCAGTGAGGGGCGGGGCCGGGACGAGCAGTACTTC CAISEGRGRDEQYF
TRBJ2-1 TRBD2 NA TRBV5-4 TGTGCCAGCAGCGCCGCTAGCGGGAGCGATCATGAGCAGTTCTTC CASSAASGSDHEQFF
TRBJ1-5 TRBD1 NA TRBV28 TGTGCCAGCAGTTTACCCAGACAGGGGAAGGGCAATCAGCCCCAGCATTTT CASSLPRQGKGNQPQHF
TRBJ1-2 TRBD1 NA TRBV28 TGTGCCAGCAGTACAGGGGTTTCCTATGGCTACACCTTC CASSTGVSYGYTF
TRBJ2-3 TRBD2 few TRBV6-5 TGTGCCACCGGTAGCGGGAGGGCCCCAGATACGCAGTATTTT CATGSGRAPDTQYF
TRBJ1-4 TRBD1 NA TRBV5-6 TGTGCCAGCAGCTTGCCAGGACAGGGCCCTAATGAAAAACTGTTTTTT CASSLPGQGPNEKLFF
TRBJ2-7 TRBD1 NA TRBV5-6 TGTGCCAGCAGCCTAACGACAGGGGGCGCGTCCGAGCAGTACTTC CASSLTTGGASEQYF
TRBJ2-5 TRBD1 few TRBV11-2 TGTGCCAGCAGCCCTAGACAGGGGGCCCAAGAGACCCAGTACTTC CASSPRQGAQETQYF
TRBJ2-1 TRBD1 NA TRBV28 TGTGCCAGCACCCCGGGACAGGGCTACAATGAGCAGTTCTTC CASTPGQGYNEQFF
TRBJ2-7 TRBD2 few TRBV28 TGTGCCAGCAGTAGGTACAGCGGGAGCTTGTCCGAGCAGTACTTC CASSRYSGSLSEQYF
TRBJ2-3 TRBD1 NA TRBV7-6 TGTGCCAGCAGCTTAGTCCAACCCGGGACAGGGGGAACAGATACGCAGTATTTT CASSLVQPGTGGTDTQYF
TRBJ2-7 NA NA TRBV7-8 TGTGCCAGCAGCTTAGAGATGGTCACGGGCTACGAGCAGTACTTC CASSLEMVTGYEQYF
TRBJ2-1 TRBD2 NA TRBV5-1 TGCGCCAGCAGCGCTTTAGCGGGAGGGGGCTACAATGAGCAGTTCTTC CASSALAGGGYNEQFF
TRBJ2-1 TRBD2 NA TRBV5-6 TGTGCCAGCAGCTTGGTCGGCGGGAGGTTCTTCTACAATGAGCAGTTCTTC CASSLVGGRFFYNEQFF
TRBJ2-3 NA NA TRBV28 TGTGCCAGCAGTTTGGTTTCCGGACTACTTACCTACTTCACAGATACGCAGTATTTT CASSLVSGLLTYFTDTQYF
TRBJ2-1 TRBD2 once TRBV7-9 TGTGCCAGCAGCGGTAGACTAGCGGGAGGTCGGGGCAATGAGCAGTTCTTC CASSGRLAGGRGNEQFF
TRBJ2-7 NA NA TRBV7-7 TGTGCCAGCAGCCCTTATAACAGCTACGAGCAGTACTTC CASSPYNSYEQYF
TRBJ2-7 TRBD1 once TRBV6-5 TGTGCCAGCAGTTACCTCGGACAGGGGATGAACGAGCAGTACTTC CASSYLGQGMNEQYF
TRBJ2-3 TRBD2 NA TRBV5-1 TGCGCCAGCAGCTTTAGCGGGAGCTACACAGATACGCAGTATTTT CASSFSGSYTDTQYF
TRBJ1-5 TRBD1 NA TRBV4-2 TGTGCCAGCAGCCGAGAACAGGGGTTTGGTCAGCCCCAGCATTTT CASSREQGFGQPQHF
TRBJ2-1 TRBD2 few TRBV7-9 TGTGCCAGCAGCTCTAGCGGGACGGGGGATGCAAAGTTCTTC CASSSSGTGDAKFF